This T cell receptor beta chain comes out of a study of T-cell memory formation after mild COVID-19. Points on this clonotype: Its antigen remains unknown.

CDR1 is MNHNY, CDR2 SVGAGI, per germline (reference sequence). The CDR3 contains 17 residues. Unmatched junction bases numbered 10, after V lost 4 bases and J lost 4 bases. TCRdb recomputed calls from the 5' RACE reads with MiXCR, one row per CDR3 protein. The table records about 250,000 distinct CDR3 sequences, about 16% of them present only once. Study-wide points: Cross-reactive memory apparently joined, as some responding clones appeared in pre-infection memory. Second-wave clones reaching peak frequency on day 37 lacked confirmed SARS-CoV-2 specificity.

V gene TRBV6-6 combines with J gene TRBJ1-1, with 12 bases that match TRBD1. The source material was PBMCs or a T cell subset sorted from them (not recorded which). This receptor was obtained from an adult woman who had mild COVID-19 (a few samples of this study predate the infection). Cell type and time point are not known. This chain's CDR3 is CASSFGTGGALGTEAFF. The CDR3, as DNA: TGTGCCAGCAGTTTTGGGACAGGGGGCGCTTTGGGCACTGAAGCTTTCTTT.